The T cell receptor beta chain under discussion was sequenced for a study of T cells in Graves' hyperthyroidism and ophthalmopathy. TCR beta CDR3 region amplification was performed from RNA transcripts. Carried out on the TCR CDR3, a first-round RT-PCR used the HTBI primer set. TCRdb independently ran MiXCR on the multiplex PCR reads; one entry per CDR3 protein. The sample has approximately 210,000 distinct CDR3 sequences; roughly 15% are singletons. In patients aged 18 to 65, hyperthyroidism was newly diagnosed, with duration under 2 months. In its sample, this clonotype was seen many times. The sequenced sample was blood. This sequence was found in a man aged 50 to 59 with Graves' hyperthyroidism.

CDR3 coding DNA: TGCAGTGCAGTTGGCCCGTCTGATTTCTACGAGCAGTACTTC. Protein sequence: CSAVGPSDFYEQYF. The V gene is TRBV20-1, the J gene TRBJ2-7; D gene ambiguous. The CDR3 spans 14 residues. Trimming left V 6 bases short and J 3 bases short, with 18 bases between. Germline V gives CDR1 DFQATT, CDR2 SNEGSKA (reference sequence).